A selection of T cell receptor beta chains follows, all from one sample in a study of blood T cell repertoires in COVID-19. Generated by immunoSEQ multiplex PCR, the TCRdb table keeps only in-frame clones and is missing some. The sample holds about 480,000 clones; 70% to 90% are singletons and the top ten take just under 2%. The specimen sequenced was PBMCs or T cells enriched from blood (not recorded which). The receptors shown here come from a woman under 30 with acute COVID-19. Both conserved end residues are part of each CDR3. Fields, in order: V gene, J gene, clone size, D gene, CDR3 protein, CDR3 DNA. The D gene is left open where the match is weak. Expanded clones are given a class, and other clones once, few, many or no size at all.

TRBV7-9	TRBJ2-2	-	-	CASSLGAIRDTGELFF	TGTGCCAGCAGCTTAGGGGCAATCAGGGACACCGGGGAGCTGTTTTTT
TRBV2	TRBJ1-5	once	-	CASSVGGTSNQPQHF	TGTGCCAGCAGTGTAGGAGGCACTAGCAATCAGCCCCAGCATTTT
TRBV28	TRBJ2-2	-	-	CASRKNRDPGELFF	TGTGCCAGCAGAAAAAACAGGGATCCCGGGGAGCTGTTTTTT
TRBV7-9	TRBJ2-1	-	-	CASSLRGGEQFF	TGTGCCAGCAGCCTCCGTGGAGGAGAGCAGTTCTTC
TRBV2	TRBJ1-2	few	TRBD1	CASSPDRVDYGYTF	TGTGCCAGCAGTCCGGACAGGGTGGACTATGGCTACACCTTC
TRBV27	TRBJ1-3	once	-	CASSSRTFQNPVRPNSGNTIYF	TGTGCCAGCAGTTCTCGGACATTCCAAAACCCCGTTCGCCCCAACTCTGGAAACACCATATATTTT
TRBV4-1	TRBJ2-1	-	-	CASRVRLGYNEQFF	TGCGCCAGCAGAGTCAGGTTGGGCTACAATGAGCAGTTCTTC
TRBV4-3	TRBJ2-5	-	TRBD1	CASSDGQGQYF	TGCGCCAGCAGCGACGGACAGGGGCAGTACTTC
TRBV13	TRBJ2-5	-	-	CASSPRQETQYF	TGTGCCAGCAGCCCCCGCCAAGAGACCCAGTACTTC
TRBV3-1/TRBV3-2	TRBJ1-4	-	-	CASEGGTANEKLFF	TGTGCCAGCGAAGGCGGCACGGCTAATGAAAAACTGTTTTTT
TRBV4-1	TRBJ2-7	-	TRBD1	CASRQSGQGVYEQYF	TGCGCCAGCAGGCAATCGGGACAGGGAGTCTACGAGCAGTACTTC
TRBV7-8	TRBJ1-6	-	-	CASSAQGNSPLHF	TGTGCCAGCAGCGCACAGGGAAATTCACCCCTCCACTTT
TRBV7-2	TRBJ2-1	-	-	CASSLGGRSYNEQFF	TGTGCCAGCAGCTTAGGGGGGCGCTCCTACAATGAGCAGTTCTTC
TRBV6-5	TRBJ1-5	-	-	CASSYSGGGQPQHF	TGTGCCAGCAGTTACTCAGGGGGGGGTCAGCCCCAGCATTTT
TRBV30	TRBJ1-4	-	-	CAWRSGKNEKLFF	TGTGCCTGGAGATCGGGGAAAAATGAAAAACTGTTTTTT
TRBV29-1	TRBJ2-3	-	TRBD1	CSVGDYRGPSTDTQYF	TGCAGCGTTGGAGACTACAGGGGACCTAGCACAGATACGCAGTATTTT
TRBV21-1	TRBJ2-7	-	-	CASSMRFWDF	TGTGCCAGCAGCATGCGGTTTTGGGACTTC
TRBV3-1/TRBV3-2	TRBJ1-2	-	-	CASSQPVGGSGYTF	TGTGCCAGCAGCCAGCCGGTGGGAGGCTCCGGCTACACCTTC
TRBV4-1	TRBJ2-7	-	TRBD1	CASSQPRDRPYEQYF	TGCGCCAGCAGCCAACCCAGGGACAGACCCTACGAGCAGTACTTC
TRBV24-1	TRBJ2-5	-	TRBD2	CATSETYSGRGETQYF	TGTGCCACCAGTGAAACTTATAGCGGGAGAGGAGAGACCCAGTACTTC
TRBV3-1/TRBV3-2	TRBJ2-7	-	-	CASSPDTSHEQYF	TGTGCCAGCAGCCCGGACACCTCCCACGAGCAGTACTTC
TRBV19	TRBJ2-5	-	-	CASGTPGGETQYF	TGTGCCAGTGGTACCCCCGGGGGAGAGACCCAGTACTTC
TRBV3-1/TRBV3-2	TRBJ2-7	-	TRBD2	CASSPTSGISEQYF	TGTGCCAGCAGCCCGACTAGCGGGATTAGCGAGCAGTACTTC
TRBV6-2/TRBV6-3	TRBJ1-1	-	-	CASSLGSGVSEAFF	TGTGCCAGCAGTTTGGGGTCGGGAGTCTCTGAAGCTTTCTTT
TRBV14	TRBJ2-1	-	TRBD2	CASSQVFSGSLNEQFF	TGTGCCAGCAGCCAAGTTTTTAGCGGGAGTCTCAATGAGCAGTTCTTC
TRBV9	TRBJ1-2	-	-	CASSVVFGTEPPTF	TGTGCCAGCAGCGTAGTGTTTGGTACAGAGCCTCCCACCTTC
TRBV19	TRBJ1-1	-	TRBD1	CASSILHRGHDSEAFF	TGTGCCAGTAGTATATTACACAGGGGGCATGATTCTGAAGCTTTCTTT
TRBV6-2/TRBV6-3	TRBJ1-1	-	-	CASSYEWGGGTEAFF	TGTGCCAGCAGTTATGAATGGGGAGGGGGCACTGAAGCTTTCTTT
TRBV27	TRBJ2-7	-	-	CASSSPGAEQYF	TGTGCCAGCAGTTCGCCGGGAGCCGAGCAGTACTTC
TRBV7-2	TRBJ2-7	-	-	CASSNPGLYYEQYF	TGTGCCAGCAGCAACCCGGGGTTATACTACGAGCAGTACTTC
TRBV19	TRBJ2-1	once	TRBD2	CASSPTSDTYNEQFF	TGTGCCAGTAGCCCGACTAGCGACACCTACAATGAGCAGTTCTTC
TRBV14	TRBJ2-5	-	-	CASSQGAETQYF	TGTGCCAGCAGCCAGGGGGCAGAGACCCAGTACTTC
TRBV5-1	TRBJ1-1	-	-	CASSPNRELNTEAFF	TGCGCCAGCAGCCCAAACAGGGAGTTGAACACTGAAGCTTTCTTT